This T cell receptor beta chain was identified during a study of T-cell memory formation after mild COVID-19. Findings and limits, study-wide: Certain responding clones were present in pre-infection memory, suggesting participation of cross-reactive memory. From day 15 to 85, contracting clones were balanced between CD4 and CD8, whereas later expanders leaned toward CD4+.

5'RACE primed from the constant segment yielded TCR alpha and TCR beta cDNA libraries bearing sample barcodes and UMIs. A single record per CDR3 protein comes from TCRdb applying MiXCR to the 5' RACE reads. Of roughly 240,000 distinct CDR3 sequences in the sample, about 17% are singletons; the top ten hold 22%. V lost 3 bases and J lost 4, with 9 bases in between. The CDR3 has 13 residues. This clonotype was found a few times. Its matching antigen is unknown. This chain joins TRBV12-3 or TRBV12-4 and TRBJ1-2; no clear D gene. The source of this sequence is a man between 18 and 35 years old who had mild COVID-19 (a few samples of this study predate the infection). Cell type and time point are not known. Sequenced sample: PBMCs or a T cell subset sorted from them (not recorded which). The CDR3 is CASSLKYSYGYTF. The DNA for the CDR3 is TGTGCCAGCAGTTTGAAGTACTCCTATGGCTACACCTTC.